Listed here are 17 T cell receptor beta chains from one sample, sequenced in a study of blood T cell repertoires in COVID-19. The protocol was immunoSEQ multiplex PCR, while the TCRdb copy is restricted to in-frame clones and leaves out a portion. Of roughly 330,000 clones detected, approximately 90% appear once; the ten largest clones hold under 6%. The sample taken for sequencing was PBMCs or T cells enriched from blood (not recorded which). The source of these receptors is a woman between 25 and 40 years old who had recovered from COVID-19.

The rearrangement joins TRBV19 to TRBJ1-4, with D uncertain. The V gene lost 5 bases and the J gene lost 11 bases, with 12 bases spanning the gap. The CDR3 length is 12 residues. Germline assignment: CDR1 LNHDA and CDR2 SQIVND (reference sequence). The CDR3 loop is CASSESYGKLFF. CDR3 DNA: TGTGCCAGTAGTGAGTCTTACGGGAAACTGTTTTTT.

CDR3 bases: TGTGCCAGCAGCTTTTTAGGCGGGGGTGAGACCCAGTACTTC. As protein: CASSFLGGGETQYF. The J gene is TRBJ2-5, the V gene TRBV7-6; TRBD2 matches 7 bases. J lost 5 bases, V lost 3 bases, and 6 bases had no gene match. CDR3 length: 14 residues. Germline V gene sequence: CDR1 SGHVS, CDR2 FNYEAQ.

The chain recombines TRBV5-1 with TRBJ2-5; a possible D gene is TRBD2 (5 bases). This CDR3 has 16 residues. V lost 0 bases and J lost 5, with 17 bases in between. Germline V gene data show CDR1 as SGHRS and CDR2 as YFSETQ. The DNA for the CDR3 is TGCGCCAGCAGCTTGGATGCGCGGGCAGGCGGGGAGACCCAGTACTTC. It is translated as CASSLDARAGGETQYF.

The chain is built from TRBV14 and TRBJ2-1; 10 nucleotides line up with TRBD1. CDR3 length: 16 residues. J gave up 6 bases and V 3 bases, and 8 bases lay outside the gene matches. From germline, CDR1 is SGHDN and CDR2 FVKESK. In nucleotides, the CDR3 is TGTGCCAGCAGCCATATCCAGGGACAGGGGCCCAATGAGCAGTTCTTC. It is translated as CASSHIQGQGPNEQFF. Looking up the rest from reference TRBV14 and TRBJ2-1 gives the full variable domain: EAGVTQFPSHSVIEKGQTVTLRCDPISGHDNLYWYRRVMGKEIKFLLHFVKESKQDESGMPNNRFLAERTGGTYSTLKVQPAELEDSGVYFCASSHIQGQGPNEQFFGPGTRLTVL.

V usage is TRBV7-2 and J usage is TRBJ2-3; 8 bases match TRBD1. Germline CDR1 reads SGHTA; CDR2 reads FQGNSA. The V gene end was trimmed by 4 bases and the J gene end by 1 base; junction bases not matched to a gene: 4. This CDR3 is 15 amino acids long. The DNA for the CDR3 is TGTGCCAGCAGCTCAGGGGGCTTAGGCACAGATACGCAGTATTTT. It codes for CASSSGGLGTDTQYF.

This chain joins TRBV15 and TRBJ1-2; D gene ambiguous. The CDR3 consists of 14 residues. V lost 1 base and J 2 bases, leaving 8 bases between the germline ends. Germline-derived CDR1 and CDR2 are LNHNV and YYDKDF (reference sequence). The CDR3 DNA follows: TGTGCCACCAGCAGAGGAGGCACGAACTATGGCTACACCTTC. Protein sequence: CATSRGGTNYGYTF.

The chain combines TRBV29-1 with TRBJ2-1; 10 bases are shared with TRBD2. The CDR3 runs 14 residues. Germline CDR1 and CDR2: SQVTM and ANQGSEA. The trim removed 5 bases at V and 1 base at J, leaving 2 bases unmatched. CDR3 in DNA: TGCAGCGTTAAACTAGCGGGGTCCTACAATGAGCAGTTCTTC. It is translated as CSVKLAGSYNEQFF.

This clone appeared once. The chain couples TRBV19 to TRBJ1-2, with D hard to call. This CDR3 has 13 residues. V was shortened by 5 bases and J by 4 bases, with 11 bases between the two germline ends. CDR1 LNHDA and CDR2 SQIVND come from the germline V gene (reference sequence). The CDR3 DNA follows: TGTGCCAGTAGTCCCTCGAGGGTCTATGGCTACACCTTC. Amino acids: CASSPSRVYGYTF.

This clone has only one observation. The chain employs TRBV4-1 and TRBJ1-4, with D uncertain. CDR3 length: 15 residues. Germline values: CDR1 MGHRA, CDR2 YSYEKL. The ends were cut back, 0 bases at V and 3 bases at J, with 8 bases in the middle. This chain's CDR3 is CASSQDPAANEKLFF. CDR3 DNA sequence: TGCGCCAGCAGCCAAGATCCCGCGGCTAATGAAAAACTGTTTTTT.

The chain recombines TRBV19 with TRBJ1-4; D call uncertain. CDR1 and CDR2 (germline): LNHDA, SQIVND (reference sequence). Trimming took off 3 bases at V and 8 bases at J, with 16 bases between the two ends. The CDR3 contains 15 residues. The CDR3 sequence is CASSIFGRGLEKLFF. As DNA, the CDR3 is TGTGCCAGTAGTATTTTCGGTCGCGGGCTCGAAAAACTGTTTTTT.

The chain uses TRBV24-1 and TRBJ2-7; D is perhaps TRBD2 (7 bases). The germline gives CDR1 KGHDR, CDR2 SFDVKD. The CDR3 runs 14 residues. Trimming stripped 9 bases from V and 3 bases from J, with 17 bases between. CDR3 sequence reads: CATPRGAQLYEQYF. The CDR3 DNA is TGTGCCACCCCCCGGGGGGCGCAGCTCTACGAGCAGTACTTC.

V usage is TRBV7-2 and J usage is TRBJ1-1; weak D call: TRBD1 (5 bases). V dropped 6 bases and J dropped 5 bases, with 13 bases sitting between them. Germline lookup yields CDR1 SGHTA and CDR2 FQGNSA. This CDR3 contains 13 residues. The CDR3 sequence is CASRWTRGTEAFF. The CDR3 region has the DNA TGTGCCAGCAGGTGGACGCGGGGGACTGAAGCTTTCTTT.

The rearrangement uses TRBV19 and TRBJ1-6; 7 bases fit TRBD1. Unmatched junction bases numbered 10, after V lost 1 base and J lost 10 bases. Germline V CDR1 and CDR2: LNHDA, SQIVND (reference sequence). The CDR3 spans 16 residues. This chain's CDR3 is CASSIGGRQGESPLHF. DNA of the CDR3: TGTGCCAGTAGTATAGGGGGGCGACAGGGCGAATCACCCCTCCACTTT.

This sequence joins TRBV19 and TRBJ1-2; weak D call: TRBD1 (6 bases). The length of the CDR3 is 15 residues. Germline values: CDR1 LNHDA, CDR2 SQIVND (reference sequence). The ends were cut back, 3 bases at V and 1 base at J, with 12 bases in the middle. The CDR3 DNA sequence: TGTGCCAGTAGTATTAGGCAGGGGAGTAACTATGGCTACACCTTC. It encodes CASSIRQGSNYGYTF.

This clone was recorded once. The V and J genes are TRBV4-1 and TRBJ2-1; 7 bases align to TRBD2. Germline CDR1 is MGHRA and CDR2 is YSYEKL. This CDR3 is 17 amino acids long. The V and J ends lost 0 bases and 4 bases, in that order; junction bases with no gene match: 9. CDR3 nucleotides: TGCGCCAGCAGCCAAGATCCCTGGGCTAGCGGATACAATGAGCAGTTCTTC. Residues: CASSQDPWASGYNEQFF.

As concerns this clone: The DNA is omitted, as the CDR3 cannot be located on it reliably, and the CDR3 follows TCRdb's listing. The CDR3 region is CASSKVGGGNTIYF. The rearrangement uses TRBV21-1 and TRBJ1-3. TRBV21-1 is deemed a pseudogene. 14 amino acids form the CDR3, both terminal residues included.

The chain couples TRBV5-1 to TRBJ2-5; D remains unclear. CDR1 is SGHRS, CDR2 YFSETQ, per germline. There are 11 residues in the CDR3. V was trimmed by 4 bases and J by 4 bases, leaving 5 bases between them. DNA of the CDR3: TGCGCCAGCAGCGAACTAGAGACCCAGTACTTC. It is translated as CASSELETQYF.